The rows below give T cell receptor beta chains drawn from one sample of a study of T cell repertoires in cytomegalovirus infection. One entry per CDR3 protein results from TCRdb running MiXCR on the reads. The data contain about 740,000 distinct CDR3 sequences, less than 40% of them singletons. The sample consisted of PBMCs. Receptor source: a human donor in good health (CMV status not recorded). Some clones in this sample may be carry-over from other donors' samples. CDR3s include the opening cysteine and the closing phenylalanine or tryptophan. The order of the fields is V gene, J gene, clone size, D gene, CDR3 DNA, CDR3 protein. D genes are given only for firm matches. A row's size may be missing; if present it is once, few, many or a size class.

v_call: TRBV15
j_call: TRBJ2-3
clone_size: NA
d_call: NA
cdr3_nt: TGTTCCACCAGCAGAGGCGGCCCTGAAGATACGCAGTATTTT
cdr3_aa: CSTSRGGPEDTQYF

v_call: TRBV7-9
j_call: TRBJ2-7
clone_size: many
d_call: NA
cdr3_nt: TGTGCCAGCAGCTTAGAGGGTTCCTCCTACGAGCAGTACTTC
cdr3_aa: CASSLEGSSYEQYF

v_call: TRBV6-8
j_call: TRBJ2-7
clone_size: NA
d_call: TRBD1
cdr3_nt: TGTGCCAGCAGTTACTACGACAGGGGAACGTACGCGCAGTACTTC
cdr3_aa: CASSYYDRGTYAQYF

v_call: TRBV7-2
j_call: TRBJ2-7
clone_size: NA
d_call: NA
cdr3_nt: TGTGCCAGCAGCTTAGCGACAGCCTCCGAGCAGTACTTC
cdr3_aa: CASSLATASEQYF

v_call: TRBV19
j_call: TRBJ1-5
clone_size: NA
d_call: NA
cdr3_nt: TGTGCCAGTTTCGAGAAGGGAAGGGGTAGCAATCAGCCCCAGCATTTT
cdr3_aa: CASFEKGRGSNQPQHF

v_call: TRBV28
j_call: TRBJ2-7
clone_size: NA
d_call: TRBD2
cdr3_nt: TGTGCCAGCATCACCGGAGCGGGAGGGGGAAATTACGAGCAGTACTTC
cdr3_aa: CASITGAGGGNYEQYF

v_call: TRBV15
j_call: TRBJ2-2
clone_size: NA
d_call: NA
cdr3_nt: TGTGCCGCCAAGACAGGAAACCCCGGGGAGCTGTTTTTT
cdr3_aa: CAAKTGNPGELFF

v_call: TRBV2
j_call: TRBJ2-5
clone_size: few
d_call: NA
cdr3_nt: TGTGCCAGCAGTGAATTCAGAAAGACCCAAGAGACCCAGTACTTC
cdr3_aa: CASSEFRKTQETQYF

v_call: TRBV3-1
j_call: TRBJ2-7
clone_size: NA
d_call: TRBD2
cdr3_nt: TGTGCCAGCAGCCAAACCGGACTAGCGGGAGGTACCTACGAGCAGTACTTC
cdr3_aa: CASSQTGLAGGTYEQYF

v_call: TRBV10-3
j_call: TRBJ1-3
clone_size: NA
d_call: TRBD1
cdr3_nt: TGTGCCATCAGTGCAGGGGGGGCCAACTCTGGAAACACCATATATTTT
cdr3_aa: CAISAGGANSGNTIYF

v_call: TRBV7-2
j_call: TRBJ2-3
clone_size: many
d_call: TRBD2
cdr3_nt: TGTGCCAGCAGACGACTAGCGGGAAACACAGATACGCAGTATTTT
cdr3_aa: CASRRLAGNTDTQYF

v_call: TRBV12-3/TRBV12-4
j_call: TRBJ2-7
clone_size: NA
d_call: TRBD2
cdr3_nt: TGTGCCAGCAGCGGACTAGCGGGAAACTACGAGCAGTACTTC
cdr3_aa: CASSGLAGNYEQYF

v_call: TRBV19
j_call: TRBJ2-4
clone_size: once
d_call: NA
cdr3_nt: TGTGCCAGTAGTATGAGTCGAGGGGATCTAGCCAAAAACATTCAGTACTTC
cdr3_aa: CASSMSRGDLAKNIQYF

v_call: TRBV28
j_call: TRBJ2-1
clone_size: NA
d_call: TRBD1
cdr3_nt: TGTGCCAGCAGCCCTCAGGGGGTGCAGTTCTTC
cdr3_aa: CASSPQGVQFF

v_call: TRBV6-1
j_call: TRBJ1-1
clone_size: NA
d_call: NA
cdr3_nt: TGTGCCAGCAGTGGTGGGGGCACCCTGAACACTGAAGCTTTCTTT
cdr3_aa: CASSGGGTLNTEAFF